The present T cell receptor beta chain was sequenced within a study of blood T cell repertoires in COVID-19. Study details: COVID-19 samples from acute and convalescent phases originated in the United States, Italy and Spain. PBMCs, B-cell-depleted T cells, or T cells provided the cDNA or gDNA that made up the material.

Per germline, CDR1 WSHSY and CDR2 SAAADI. Trimming shortened V by 6 bases and J by 1 base, and 9 bases separated the two germline ends. The CDR3 is made up of 13 amino acids. This clone was counted once. The authors' processing: Reference gene primer amplification yielded estimated nucleated cell counts. Repertoires were generated with immunoSEQ multiplex PCR, while TCRdb's copy carries only in-frame clones and drops some. The D gene and trimming were derived from the DNA, and the V and J assignments and clone size from that table. The sample lists 90,000 to 150,000 clones; 81% were seen once. The receptor was derived from a human donor in a cohort sampled during active COVID-19. Sequencing used peripheral blood. V gene TRBV10-2 combines with J gene TRBJ1-1; possibly TRBD1 for D (5 bases). The CDR3 sequence is CASRGLRNTEAFF. The CDR3 DNA follows: TGCGCCAGCAGGGGGCTCAGGAACACTGAAGCTTTCTTT.